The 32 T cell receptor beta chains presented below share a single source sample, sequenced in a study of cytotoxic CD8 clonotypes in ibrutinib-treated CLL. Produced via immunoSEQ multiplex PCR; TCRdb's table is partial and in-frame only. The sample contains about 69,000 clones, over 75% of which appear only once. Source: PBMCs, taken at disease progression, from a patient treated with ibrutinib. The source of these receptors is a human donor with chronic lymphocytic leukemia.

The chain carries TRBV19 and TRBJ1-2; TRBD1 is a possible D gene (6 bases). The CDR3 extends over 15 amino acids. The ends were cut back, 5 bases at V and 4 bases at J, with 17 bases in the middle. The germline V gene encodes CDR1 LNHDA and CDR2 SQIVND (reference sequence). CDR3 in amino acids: CASSRKSGGAYGYTF. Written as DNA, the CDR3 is TGTGCCAGTAGTCGCAAGTCGGGGGGCGCCTATGGCTACACCTTC.

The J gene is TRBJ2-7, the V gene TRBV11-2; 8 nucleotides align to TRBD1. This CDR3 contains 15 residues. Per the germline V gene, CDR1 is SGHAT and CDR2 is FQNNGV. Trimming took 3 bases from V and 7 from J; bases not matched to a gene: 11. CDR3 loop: CASSFTSRGLGEQYF. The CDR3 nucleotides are TGTGCCAGCAGCTTTACTTCCAGGGGGCTGGGGGAGCAGTACTTC.

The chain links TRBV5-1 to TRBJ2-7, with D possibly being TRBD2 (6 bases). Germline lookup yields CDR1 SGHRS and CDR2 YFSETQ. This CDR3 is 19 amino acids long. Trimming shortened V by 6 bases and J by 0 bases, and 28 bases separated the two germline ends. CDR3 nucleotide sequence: TGCGCCAGCACCCATCATTTGGGGGGACCCGGATTCGGCTCCTACGAGCAGTACTTC. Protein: CASTHHLGGPGFGSYEQYF.

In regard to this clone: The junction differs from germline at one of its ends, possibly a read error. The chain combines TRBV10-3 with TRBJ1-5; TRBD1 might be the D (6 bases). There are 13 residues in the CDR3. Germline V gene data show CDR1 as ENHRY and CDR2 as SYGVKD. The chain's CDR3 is CAINSGGNQPQHF. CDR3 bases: TGTGCCATCAATTCCGGGGGCAACCAGCCCCAGCATTTT.

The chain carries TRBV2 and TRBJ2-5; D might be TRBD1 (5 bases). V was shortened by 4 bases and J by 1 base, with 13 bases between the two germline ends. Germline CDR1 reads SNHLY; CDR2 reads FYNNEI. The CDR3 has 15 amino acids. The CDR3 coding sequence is TGTGCCAGCAGTGGGCAGCCAGGGCCCCAAGAGACCCAGTACTTC. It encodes CASSGQPGPQETQYF.

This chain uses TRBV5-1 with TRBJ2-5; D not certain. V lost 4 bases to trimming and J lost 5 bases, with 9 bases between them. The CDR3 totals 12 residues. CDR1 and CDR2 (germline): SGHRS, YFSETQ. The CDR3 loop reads CASSRDLETQYF. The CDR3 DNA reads TGCGCCAGCAGCCGAGATCTGGAGACCCAGTACTTC. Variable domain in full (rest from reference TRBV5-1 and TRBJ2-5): KAGVTQTPRYLIKTRGQQVTLSCSPISGHRSVSWYQQTPGQGLQFLFEYFSETQRNKGNFPGRFSGRQFSNSRSEMNVSTLELGDSALYLCASSRDLETQYFGPGTRLLVL.

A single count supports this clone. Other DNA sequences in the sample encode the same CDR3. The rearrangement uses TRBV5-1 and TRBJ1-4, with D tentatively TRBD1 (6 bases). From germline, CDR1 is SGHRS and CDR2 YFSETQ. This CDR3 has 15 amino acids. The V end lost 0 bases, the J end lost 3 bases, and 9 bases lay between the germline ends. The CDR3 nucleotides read TGCGCCAGCAGCTTGGTAGGACAGTCTAATGAAAAACTGTTTTTT. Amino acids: CASSLVGQSNEKLFF.

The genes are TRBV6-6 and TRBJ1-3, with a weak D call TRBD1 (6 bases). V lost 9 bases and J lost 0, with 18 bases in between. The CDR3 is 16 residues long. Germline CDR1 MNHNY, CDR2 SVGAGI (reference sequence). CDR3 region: CASGGLTGSSGNTIYF. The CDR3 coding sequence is TGTGCCAGTGGGGGACTGACAGGCTCCTCTGGAAACACCATATATTTT.

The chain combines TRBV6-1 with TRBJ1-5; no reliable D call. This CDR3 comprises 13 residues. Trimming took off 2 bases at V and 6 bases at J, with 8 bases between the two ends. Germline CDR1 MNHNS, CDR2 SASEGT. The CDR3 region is CASSEWGSQPQHF. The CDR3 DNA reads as TGTGCCAGCAGTGAATGGGGAAGTCAGCCCCAGCATTTT.

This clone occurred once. DNA for the CDR3: TGTGCCCCTAGGAGACAGGTACCTAGCGGGAGTGGATTTTGTAATGAGCAGTTCTTC. It specifies CAPRRQVPSGSGFCNEQFF. V gene TRBV9 combines with J gene TRBJ2-1, with 10 bases fitting TRBD2. Germline CDR1 reads SGDLS; CDR2 reads YYNGEE. V lost 10 bases and J lost 7; bases outside the gene matches: 26. This CDR3 is built from 19 residues.

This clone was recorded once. Here the CDR3 reads CASRSGQKETQYF. In nucleotides, the CDR3 is TGTGCCAGCAGATCCGGACAGAAAGAGACCCAGTACTTC. The chain uses TRBV11-3 and TRBJ2-5; tentative D call: TRBD1 (6 bases). The CDR3 contains 13 residues. The germline CDR1 and CDR2 sequences are SGHNT and YENEEA. V gave up 6 bases and J gave up 3 bases, with 11 bases separating them. The variable domain in full, with the rest retrieved from reference TRBV11-3 and TRBJ2-5, is EAGVVQSPRYKIIEKKQPVAFWCNPISGHNTLYWYLQNLGQGPELLIRYENEEAVDDSQLPKDRFSAERLKGVDSTLKIQPAELGDSAVYLCASRSGQKETQYFGPGTRLLVL.

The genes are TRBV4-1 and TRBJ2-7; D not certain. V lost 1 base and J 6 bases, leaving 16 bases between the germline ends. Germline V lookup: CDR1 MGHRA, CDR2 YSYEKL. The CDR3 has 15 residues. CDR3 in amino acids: CASSQGLSVWGEQYF. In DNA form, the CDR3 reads TGCGCCAGCAGCCAAGGGTTAAGCGTGTGGGGCGAGCAGTACTTC.

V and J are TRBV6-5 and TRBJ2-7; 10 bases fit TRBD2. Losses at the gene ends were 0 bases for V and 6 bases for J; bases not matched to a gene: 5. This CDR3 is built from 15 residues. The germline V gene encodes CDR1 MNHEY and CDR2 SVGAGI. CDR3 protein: CASSYSPSGSSEQYF. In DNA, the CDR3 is TGTGCCAGCAGTTACTCGCCTAGCGGGAGCTCCGAGCAGTACTTC.

In DNA form, the CDR3 reads TGTGCCAGCAGCGTAGGCTTTTACAATGAGCAGTTCTTC. It encodes CASSVGFYNEQFF. The chain combines TRBV9 with TRBJ2-1; D unclear. Germline CDR1 and CDR2: SGDLS and YYNGEE. With 0 bases removed from V and 4 bases from J, the gap between germline ends came to 5 bases. The CDR3 has 13 amino acids.

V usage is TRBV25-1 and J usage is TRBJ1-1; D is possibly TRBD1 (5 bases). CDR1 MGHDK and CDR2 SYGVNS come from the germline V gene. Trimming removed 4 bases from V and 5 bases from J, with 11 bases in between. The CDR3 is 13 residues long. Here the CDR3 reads CASSGTWGTEAFF. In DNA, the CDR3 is TGTGCCAGCAGTGGCACTTGGGGGACTGAAGCTTTCTTT.

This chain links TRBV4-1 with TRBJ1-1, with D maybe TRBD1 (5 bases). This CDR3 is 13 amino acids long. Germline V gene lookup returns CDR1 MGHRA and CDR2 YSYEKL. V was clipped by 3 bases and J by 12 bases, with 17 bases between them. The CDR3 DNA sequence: TGCGCCAGCAGCCATGGGGGTTTTGGGATATCTTTCTTT. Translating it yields CASSHGGFGISFF.

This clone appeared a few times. The CDR3 region is CASSAPTGGGRTGELFF. In DNA form, the CDR3 reads TGTGCCAGCAGCGCCCCCACCGGGGGGGGCCGCACCGGGGAGCTGTTTTTT. The chain combines TRBV5-4 with TRBJ2-2; 8 bases match TRBD2. In germline, CDR1 is SGHNT, CDR2 YYREEE (reference sequence). This CDR3 is built from 17 residues. V gave up 4 bases and J gave up 4 bases; unmatched junction bases: 12. The full variable domain, completed using reference TRBV5-4 and TRBJ2-2, is ETGVTQSPTHLIKTRGQQVTLRCSSQSGHNTVSWYQQALGQGPQFIFQYYREEENGRGNFPPRFSGLQFPNYSSELNVNALELDDSALYLCASSAPTGGGRTGELFFGEGSRLTVL.

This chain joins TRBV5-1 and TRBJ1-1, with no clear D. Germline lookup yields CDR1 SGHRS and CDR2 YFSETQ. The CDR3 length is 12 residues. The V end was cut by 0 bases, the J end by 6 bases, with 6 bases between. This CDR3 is CASSLEGPEAFF. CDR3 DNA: TGCGCCAGCAGCTTGGAAGGGCCTGAAGCTTTCTTT.

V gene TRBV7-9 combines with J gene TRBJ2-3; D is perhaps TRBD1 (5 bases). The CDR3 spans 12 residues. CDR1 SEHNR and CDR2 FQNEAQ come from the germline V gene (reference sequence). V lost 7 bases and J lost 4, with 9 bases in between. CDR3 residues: CASIRGADTQYF. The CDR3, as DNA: TGTGCCAGCATAAGGGGTGCAGATACGCAGTATTTT.

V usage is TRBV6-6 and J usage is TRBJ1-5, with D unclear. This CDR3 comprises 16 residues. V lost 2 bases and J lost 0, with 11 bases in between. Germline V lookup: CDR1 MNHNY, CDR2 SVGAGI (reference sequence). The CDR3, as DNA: TGTGCCAGCAGTTACGGGCAGGTCTATAGCAATCAGCCCCAGCATTTT. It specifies CASSYGQVYSNQPQHF.

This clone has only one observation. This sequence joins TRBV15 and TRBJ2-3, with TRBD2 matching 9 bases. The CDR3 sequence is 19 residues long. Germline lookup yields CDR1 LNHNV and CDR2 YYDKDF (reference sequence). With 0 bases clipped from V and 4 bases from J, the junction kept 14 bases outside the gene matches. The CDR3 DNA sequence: TGTGCCACCAGCAGAGATCCAGGTAGCGGGGGCGGCCGGTCAGATACGCAGTATTTT. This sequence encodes CATSRDPGSGGGRSDTQYF.

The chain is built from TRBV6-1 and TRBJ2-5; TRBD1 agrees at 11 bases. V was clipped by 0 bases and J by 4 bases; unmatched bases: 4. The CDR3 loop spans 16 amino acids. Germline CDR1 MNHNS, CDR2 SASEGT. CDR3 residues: CASSEASGTGGETQYF. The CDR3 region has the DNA TGTGCCAGCAGTGAAGCATCCGGGACAGGGGGAGAGACCCAGTACTTC.

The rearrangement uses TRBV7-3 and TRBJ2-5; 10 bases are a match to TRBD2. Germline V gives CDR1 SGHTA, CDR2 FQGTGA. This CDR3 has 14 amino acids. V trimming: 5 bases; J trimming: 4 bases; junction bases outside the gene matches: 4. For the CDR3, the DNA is TGTGCCAGCAGCCTAGCGGGAGCTCCAGAGACCCAGTACTTC. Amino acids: CASSLAGAPETQYF.

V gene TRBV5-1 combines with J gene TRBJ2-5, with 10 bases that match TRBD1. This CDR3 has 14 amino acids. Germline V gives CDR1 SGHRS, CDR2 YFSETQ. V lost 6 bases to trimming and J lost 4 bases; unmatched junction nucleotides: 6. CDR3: CASNIGTGVETQYF. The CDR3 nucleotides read TGCGCCAGCAACATAGGGACAGGGGTAGAGACCCAGTACTTC.

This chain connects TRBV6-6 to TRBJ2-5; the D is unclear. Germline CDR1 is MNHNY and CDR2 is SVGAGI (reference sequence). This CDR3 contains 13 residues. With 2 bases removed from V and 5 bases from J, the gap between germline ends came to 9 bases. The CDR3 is CASSYQELETQYF. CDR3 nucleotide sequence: TGTGCCAGCAGTTACCAGGAGTTGGAGACCCAGTACTTC.

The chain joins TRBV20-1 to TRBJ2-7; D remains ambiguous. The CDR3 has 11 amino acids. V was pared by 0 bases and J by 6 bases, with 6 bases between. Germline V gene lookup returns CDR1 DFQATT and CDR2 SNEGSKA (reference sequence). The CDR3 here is CSAREGGEQYF. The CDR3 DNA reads TGCAGTGCTAGAGAGGGTGGCGAGCAGTACTTC.

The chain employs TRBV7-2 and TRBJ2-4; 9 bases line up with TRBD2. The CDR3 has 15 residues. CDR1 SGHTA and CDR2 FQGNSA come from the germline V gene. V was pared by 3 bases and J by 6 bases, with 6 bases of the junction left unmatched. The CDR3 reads CASSLSPSGANIQYF. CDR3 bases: TGTGCCAGCAGCTTGTCGCCTAGCGGGGCAAACATTCAGTACTTC.

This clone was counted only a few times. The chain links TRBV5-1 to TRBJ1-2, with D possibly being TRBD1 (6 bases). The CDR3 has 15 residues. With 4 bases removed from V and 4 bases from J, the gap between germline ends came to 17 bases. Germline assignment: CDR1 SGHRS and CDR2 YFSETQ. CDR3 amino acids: CASSPVGGRGYGYTF. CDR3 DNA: TGCGCCAGCAGCCCGGTCGGGGGGCGCGGCTATGGCTACACCTTC.

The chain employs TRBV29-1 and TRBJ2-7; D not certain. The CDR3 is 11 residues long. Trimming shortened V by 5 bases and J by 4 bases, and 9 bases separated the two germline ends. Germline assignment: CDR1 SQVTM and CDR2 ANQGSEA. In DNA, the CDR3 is TGCAGCGTTAAGGCCGGGTACGAGCAGTACTTC. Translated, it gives CSVKAGYEQYF.

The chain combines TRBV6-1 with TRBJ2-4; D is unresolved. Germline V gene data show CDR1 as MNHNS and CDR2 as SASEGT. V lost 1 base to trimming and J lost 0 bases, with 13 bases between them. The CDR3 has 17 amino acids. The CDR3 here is CASSEGGSRLAKNIQYF. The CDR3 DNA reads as TGTGCCAGCAGTGAAGGGGGATCAAGGTTAGCCAAAAACATTCAGTACTTC.

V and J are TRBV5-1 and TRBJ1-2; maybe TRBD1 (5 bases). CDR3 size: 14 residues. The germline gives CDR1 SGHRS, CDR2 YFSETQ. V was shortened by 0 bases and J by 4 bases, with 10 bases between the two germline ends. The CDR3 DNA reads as TGCGCCAGCAGCTTGGGGGACCTCCGCTATGGCTACACCTTC. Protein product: CASSLGDLRYGYTF.

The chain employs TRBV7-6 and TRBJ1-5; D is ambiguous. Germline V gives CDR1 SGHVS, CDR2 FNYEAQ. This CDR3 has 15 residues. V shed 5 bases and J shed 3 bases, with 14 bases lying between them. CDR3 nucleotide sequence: TGTGCCAGCAGCCCGGTCCGCCATACCAATCAGCCCCAGCATTTT. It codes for CASSPVRHTNQPQHF.